This TCR beta chain is from a study of blood T cell repertoires in COVID-19. Study as a whole: Spain, Italy and the United States supplied samples that represented acute and convalescent COVID-19. T cells, B-cell-depleted T cells, or PBMCs provided the cDNA or gDNA that served as material.

Here immunoSEQ multiplex PCR was the method, and the copy in TCRdb shows in-frame clones only, minus some. The table shows approximately 170,000 clones, with about 88% occurring only once. CDR1 SGHTA and CDR2 FQGNSA come from the germline V gene. CDR3 length: 15 residues. V was clipped by 3 bases and J by 7 bases, with 17 bases between them. The chain combines TRBV7-2 with TRBJ2-3, with D tentatively TRBD1 (6 bases). The receptor's source is a man between 60 and 70 years old with active or convalescent COVID-19. The sequenced sample was peripheral blood. CDR3 sequence: CASSFGQSTVYTQYF. CDR3 DNA: TGTGCCAGCAGCTTCGGACAGTCGACGGTGTATACGCAGTATTTT.